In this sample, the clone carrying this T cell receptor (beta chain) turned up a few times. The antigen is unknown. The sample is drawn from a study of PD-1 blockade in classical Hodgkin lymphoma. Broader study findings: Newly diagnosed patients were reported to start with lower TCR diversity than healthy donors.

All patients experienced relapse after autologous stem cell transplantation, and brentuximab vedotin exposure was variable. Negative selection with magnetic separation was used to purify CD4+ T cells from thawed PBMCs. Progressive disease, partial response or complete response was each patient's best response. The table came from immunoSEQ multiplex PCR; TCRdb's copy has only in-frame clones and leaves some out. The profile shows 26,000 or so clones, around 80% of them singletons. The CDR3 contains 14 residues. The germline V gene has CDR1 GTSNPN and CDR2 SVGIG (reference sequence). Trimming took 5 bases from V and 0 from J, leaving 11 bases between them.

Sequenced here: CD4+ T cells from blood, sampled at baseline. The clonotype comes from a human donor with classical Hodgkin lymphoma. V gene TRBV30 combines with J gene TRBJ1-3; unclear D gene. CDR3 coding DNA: TGTGCCTGGGGTGACGGGAGCTCTGGAAACACCATATATTTT. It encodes CAWGDGSSGNTIYF.